The present T cell receptor (beta chain) was sequenced within a study of cytomegalovirus exposure and HLA in healthy donors. On the study more broadly: In an early release, HLA-typed donors contributed some 88 million unique TCR sequences.

Primers included in the PCR were 60 Vbeta and 13 Jbeta primers. Original processing methods: Per a later analysis, the number of unique TCR beta chains was roughly 83 million, of which 10 million to 11 million were shared. The table came from immunoSEQ multiplex PCR; TCRdb's copy has only in-frame clones and leaves some out. Clone size and the V and J calls come from that table; the DNA yielded D and trimming. The sample yields about 150,000 clones, around 82% seen once. This CDR3 is 15 amino acids long. Trimming shortened V by 1 base and J by 5 bases, and 13 bases separated the two germline ends. CDR1 and CDR2 from the germline V gene are MNHNS and SASEGT. Study results and caveats: Clonal expansion was found to be greater in HLA-associated TCR beta chains than in equally common others in a later analysis.

A remark on this clone: No antigen is known for it.

The sequence was obtained from a woman between 50 and 59 years old in good health and CMV-seropositive. V usage is TRBV6-1 and J usage is TRBJ2-3; a weak D match, TRBD1 (5 bases). The sequenced sample consisted of PBMCs. Written as DNA, the CDR3 is TGTGCCAGCAGTGAAGTTGGCAGGGTAAGAGATACGCAGTATTTT. Translated, it gives CASSEVGRVRDTQYF.